Below are 12 T cell receptor beta chains sequenced from a single sample in a study of siplizumab effects on memory and regulatory T cells (dated by TCRdb to the late 2010s). Library creation used the immunoSEQ multiplex PCR assay. TCRdb mirrors the immuneACCESS table, restricted to in-frame sequences. Some clones are absent from its copies; in checked studies, under half trace to an unresolved V gene, and the reason for the others is unknown. This sample has roughly 100,000 clones in its table, and roughly 91% of those were observed once. The top ten clonotypes cover about 0.32% of the sample. The sequenced sample was CD4+ T cells sorted from blood. The receptors were sampled from a human donor in good health.

The rearrangement uses TRBV7-9 and TRBJ2-5, with D hard to call. V gave up 0 bases and J gave up 5 bases, with 13 bases separating them. This CDR3 is 15 amino acids long. The germline gives CDR1 SEHNR, CDR2 FQNEAQ (reference sequence). The CDR3 nucleotides are TGTGCCAGCAGCTTAGCTAGCCGCGGTGGGGAGACCCAGTACTTC. Its translation is CASSLASRGGETQYF.

The chain joins TRBV27 to TRBJ2-1, with 9 bases that match TRBD1. V lost 4 bases, J lost 6 bases, and 13 bases stayed unmatched. The CDR3 extends over 17 amino acids. The germline gives CDR1 MNHEY, CDR2 SMNVEV (reference sequence). The CDR3 loop is CASSSRTAGTGFNEQFF. The CDR3 nucleotides are TGTGCCAGCAGTTCCCGAACTGCCGGGACAGGGTTCAATGAGCAGTTCTTC.

J is TRBJ2-3 and V is TRBV18; unclear D gene. The length of the CDR3 is 15 residues. The V end was cut by 1 base, the J end by 4 bases, with 12 bases between. CDR1 is KGHSH and CDR2 is LQKENI in the germline V gene. Here the CDR3 reads CASSPLPRGSDTQYF. The CDR3, as DNA: TGTGCCAGCTCACCACTTCCCCGAGGATCAGATACGCAGTATTTT.

This rearrangement joins TRBV12-5 to TRBJ2-2; the D gene is possibly TRBD1 (5 bases). Germline V gene sequence: CDR1 LGHNT, CDR2 FRNRAP. V shed 0 bases and J shed 0 bases, with 8 bases lying between them. The CDR3 sequence is 16 residues long. CDR3 bases: TGTGCTAGTGGTTTGGTACAGGCCTCGAACACCGGGGAGCTGTTTTTT. This codes for CASGLVQASNTGELFF.

The rearrangement links TRBV6-5 to TRBJ2-1, with D possibly being TRBD2 (6 bases). V lost 6 bases and J lost 5, with 17 bases in between. Germline assignment: CDR1 MNHEY and CDR2 SVGAGI. The CDR3 totals 15 residues. CDR3 amino acids: CASSLRAGFNNEQFF. For the CDR3, the DNA is TGTGCCAGCAGCCTCCGGGCGGGGTTCAACAATGAGCAGTTCTTC.

V and J are TRBV19 and TRBJ1-5, with D maybe TRBD1 (5 bases). The CDR3 contains 16 residues. CDR1 is LNHDA and CDR2 is SQIVND in the germline V gene (reference sequence). Trimming left V 3 bases short and J 4 bases short, with 16 bases between. The CDR3 loop reads CASSMLPGTSNQPQHF. For the CDR3, the DNA is TGTGCCAGTAGTATGCTCCCGGGGACTTCGAATCAGCCCCAGCATTTT.

The chain carries TRBV2 and TRBJ1-3; tentatively, D is TRBD1 (5 bases). The V gene lost 7 bases and the J gene lost 2 bases, with 12 bases spanning the gap. CDR1 is SNHLY and CDR2 is FYNNEI in the germline V gene. This CDR3 spans 14 amino acids. CDR3 DNA sequence: TGTGCCAGCATCCCGGGGACCCCTGGAAACACCATATATTTT. Protein product: CASIPGTPGNTIYF.

The rearrangement links TRBV7-6 to TRBJ2-4; D is undetermined. Germline V gives CDR1 SGHVS, CDR2 FNYEAQ. The CDR3 extends over 14 amino acids. Trimming left V 5 bases short and J 7 bases short, with 15 bases between. This CDR3 is CASSPKYSGNIQYF. CDR3 in DNA: TGTGCCAGCAGCCCTAAATACTCCGGGAACATTCAGTACTTC.

The chain employs TRBV19 and TRBJ2-2; D could derive from TRBD1 or TRBD2 (6 bases each). The CDR3 has 16 amino acids. The V end was cut by 1 base, the J end by 4 bases, with 13 bases between. From germline, CDR1 is LNHDA and CDR2 SQIVND (reference sequence). The CDR3 DNA reads TGTGCCAGTAGTATAGTAAGGGGGGTAGTCACCGGGGAGCTGTTTTTT. Amino acids: CASSIVRGVVTGELFF.

The chain employs TRBV2 and TRBJ2-5, with a tentative D call TRBD1 (6 bases). V lost 5 bases and J 0 bases, leaving 13 bases between the germline ends. Germline V gives CDR1 SNHLY, CDR2 FYNNEI. CDR3 size: 15 residues. The CDR3 loop is CASSFDRSNQETQYF. CDR3 nucleotide sequence: TGTGCCAGCAGTTTTGACAGGAGTAACCAAGAGACCCAGTACTTC.

The chain joins TRBV7-9 to TRBJ2-3, with unresolved D. Trimming pared 2 bases from V and 3 bases from J, leaving 9 bases between. There are 14 residues in the CDR3. From germline, CDR1 is SEHNR and CDR2 FQNEAQ (reference sequence). CDR3 in amino acids: CASSLSVGTDTQYF. CDR3 nucleotides: TGTGCCAGCAGCTTATCAGTAGGGACAGATACGCAGTATTTT.

The chain couples TRBV5-1 to TRBJ1-6; D ambiguous. This CDR3 comprises 15 residues. Germline assignment: CDR1 SGHRS and CDR2 YFSETQ. V shed 0 bases and J shed 8 bases, with 12 bases lying between them. The CDR3 DNA sequence: TGCGCCAGCAGCTTGGACACCCCCCGGGATTCACCCCTCCACTTT. This codes for CASSLDTPRDSPLHF.